These 24 T cell receptor beta chains came from one sample sequenced in a study of blood T cells in healthy people across ages. Primed by a sample-barcoded 5' primer and a J-beta primer mix, a second PCR proceeded for about 6 to 11 cycles. TCRdb ran MiXCR on the 5' RACE reads and lists one entry per CDR3 protein. Of approximately 2,000,000 distinct CDR3 sequences in the sample, more than 35% are singletons; the top ten hold roughly 24%. Sequencing was done on a sample of blood. The origin of the receptors is a human donor in good health.

This clonotype was counted a few times. The rearrangement uses TRBV9 and TRBJ2-7, with 8 nucleotides matching TRBD2. V shed 4 bases, J shed 3 bases, and the junction held 9 bases outside the gene matches. CDR3 length: 15 residues. Germline V gene data show CDR1 as SGDLS and CDR2 as YYNGEE. For the CDR3, the DNA is TGTGCCAGCAGCCAGGGCGGGGGGCCGGACTACGAGCAGTACTTC. It translates to CASSQGGGPDYEQYF.

A note on this clonotype: The junction departs from germline at one end; a sequencing error may be responsible. The genes are TRBV7-2 and TRBJ2-1, with TRBD1 as a possible D gene (6 bases). This CDR3 contains 15 residues. CDR1 and CDR2 from the germline V gene are SGHTA and FQGNSA. CDR3 region: CVSSLPRGPYNEQFF. As DNA, the CDR3 is TGTGTCAGCAGCTTACCCAGGGGCCCCTACAATGAGCAGTTCTTC.

For this clonotype: At one boundary the junction diverges from the germline segment, which might be a read error. This chain links TRBV6-1 with TRBJ1-2; unclear D gene. The CDR3 runs to 14 residues. Germline V gives CDR1 MNHNS, CDR2 SASEGT. DNA of the CDR3: TGTGCCAGCGGTGAAGCCTCGGGCCCCTATGGCTACACCTTC. Translating it yields CASGEASGPYGYTF.

This clonotype was recorded only once. The rearrangement joins TRBV7-9 to TRBJ1-2; D might be TRBD1 (6 bases). The V gene's germline CDR1 is SEHNR and CDR2 FQNEAQ (reference sequence). The length of the CDR3 is 16 residues. V shed 5 bases and J shed 4 bases, with 20 bases lying between them. CDR3 in amino acids: CASSTTGHSLSYGYTF. The CDR3 DNA follows: TGTGCCAGCAGCACGACAGGCCACAGCCTTTCCTATGGCTACACCTTC. The whole variable domain, filled in from reference TRBV7-9 and TRBJ1-2, reads DTGVSQNPRHKITKRGQNVTFRCDPISEHNRLYWYRQTLGQGPEFLTYFQNEAQLEKSRLLSDRFSAERPKGSFSTLEIQRTEQGDSAMYLCASSTTGHSLSYGYTFGSGTRLTVV.

This clonotype was found a few times. The chain has TRBV18 and TRBJ2-7, with TRBD1 matching over 7 bases. Germline V gene sequence: CDR1 KGHSH, CDR2 LQKENI. V shed 3 bases, J shed 3 bases, and the junction held 5 bases outside the gene matches. The CDR3 runs to 14 residues. CDR3 sequence: CASSPGNRGYEQYF. CDR3 sequence (DNA): TGTGCCAGCTCACCGGGGAACAGGGGCTACGAGCAGTACTTC.

This chain joins TRBV29-1 and TRBJ2-7; 7 nucleotides align to TRBD1. After removal of 6 bases from V and 4 bases from J, the junction contained 9 bases not matched to a gene. CDR1 SQVTM and CDR2 ANQGSEA come from the germline V gene. The CDR3 extends over 13 amino acids. CDR3 coding DNA: TGCAGCGTGGAACGGACAGGACAATACGAGCAGTACTTC. It is translated as CSVERTGQYEQYF.

This clonotype occurred a few times. The junction and the germline gene differ at one end; a read error may be behind it. The chain combines TRBV13 with TRBJ1-2; a possible D gene is TRBD1 (5 bases). Germline assignment: CDR1 PRHDT and CDR2 FYEKMQ (reference sequence). This CDR3 contains 12 residues. The CDR3 nucleotides are TGTGCCGGCAGCGAAGACAGCTATGGCTACACCTTC. It is translated as CAGSEDSYGYTF.

This clonotype has more than one count but fewer than ten. The chain uses TRBV7-6 and TRBJ2-3, with D hard to call. This CDR3 region has 13 residues. Germline values: CDR1 SGHVS, CDR2 FNYEAQ. Between the trimmed V and J ends, which lost 4 bases and 5 bases, there was a span of 10 bases. DNA of the CDR3: TGTGCCAGCAGCTCACCCTCGATAGATACGCAGTATTTT. Residues: CASSSPSIDTQYF.

The rearrangement links TRBV2 to TRBJ2-3, with 10 bases that match TRBD1. The CDR3 is 16 residues long. Germline V gives CDR1 SNHLY, CDR2 FYNNEI. The V segment lost 4 bases and the J segment 2 bases; nucleotides outside the gene matches: 6. The CDR3 region is CASSGRQGAVTDTQYF. The DNA for the CDR3 is TGTGCCAGCAGTGGTCGACAGGGGGCTGTCACAGATACGCAGTATTTT.

This clonotype occurred a few times. The J gene is TRBJ1-2, the V gene TRBV10-3; 7 nucleotides line up with TRBD1. V was clipped by 5 bases and J by 7 bases; unmatched bases: 4. Germline V lookup: CDR1 ENHRY, CDR2 SYGVKD. The CDR3 is 12 amino acids. Here the CDR3 reads CAISTDRAGYTF. CDR3 bases: TGTGCCATCAGTACTGACAGGGCTGGCTACACCTTC.

The V gene is TRBV20-1, the J gene TRBJ2-6, with 7 bases fitting TRBD1. The CDR3 runs 14 residues. Trimming removed 4 bases from V and 2 bases from J; junction bases left unmatched: 2. Germline CDR1 and CDR2: DFQATT and SNEGSKA (reference sequence). The CDR3 region is CSAKGQAGANVLTF. The CDR3 bases are TGCAGTGCTAAAGGACAGGCTGGGGCCAACGTCCTGACTTTC.

This sequence joins TRBV7-9 and TRBJ1-2; TRBD1 agrees at 7 bases. The CDR3 extends over 15 amino acids. V shed 4 bases, J shed 4 bases, and the junction held 9 bases outside the gene matches. Looked up from germline, CDR1 is SEHNR and CDR2 is FQNEAQ (reference sequence). CDR3 region: CASSSLNRGSYGYTF. In DNA form, the CDR3 reads TGTGCCAGCAGCTCCCTCAACAGGGGATCCTATGGCTACACCTTC. The full variable domain, its missing parts supplied by reference TRBV7-9 and TRBJ1-2, is DTGVSQNPRHKITKRGQNVTFRCDPISEHNRLYWYRQTLGQGPEFLTYFQNEAQLEKSRLLSDRFSAERPKGSFSTLEIQRTEQGDSAMYLCASSSLNRGSYGYTFGSGTRLTVV.

The genes are TRBV20-1 and TRBJ1-1; 10 nucleotides line up with TRBD1. With 1 base clipped from V and 4 bases from J, the junction kept 6 bases outside the gene matches. CDR1 and CDR2 from the germline V gene are DFQATT and SNEGSKA (reference sequence). The CDR3 is 15 amino acids. The CDR3 DNA is TGCAGTGCTAGAGCCGACAGGGGGCCGGGCACTGAAGCTTTCTTT. It yields the protein CSARADRGPGTEAFF.

The chain has TRBV24-1 and TRBJ2-3, with D hard to call. The germline V gene encodes CDR1 KGHDR and CDR2 SFDVKD. Trimming left V 1 base short and J 1 base short, with 11 bases between. This CDR3 comprises 16 residues. The CDR3 bases are TGTGCCACCAGTGATTTTGATAGCCTAGGCACAGATACGCAGTATTTT. Translation: CATSDFDSLGTDTQYF.

On this clonotype itself: A junction end diverges from the germline sequence, so it may reflect a read error. The J gene is TRBJ1-2, the V gene TRBV5-1, with no clear D. The germline V gene has CDR1 SGHRS and CDR2 YFSETQ. The CDR3 spans 13 residues. CDR3 DNA: TGCGCCTGCAGCTTGCAAGAGGTAGATGGCTACACCTTC. Translating it yields CACSLQEVDGYTF.

The genes are TRBV9 and TRBJ1-4; D is undetermined. The CDR3 contains 13 residues. Germline V gene sequence: CDR1 SGDLS, CDR2 YYNGEE. Trimming pared 4 bases from V and 3 bases from J, leaving 7 bases between. CDR3 in amino acids: CASSHEPNEKLFF. CDR3 in DNA: TGTGCCAGCAGCCACGAGCCTAATGAAAAACTGTTTTTT.

This clonotype was recorded a few times. The rearrangement joins TRBV5-4 to TRBJ2-1; no definite D call. Germline CDR1 SGHNT, CDR2 YYREEE (reference sequence). CDR3 length: 15 amino acids. The ends were cut back, 2 bases at V and 0 bases at J, with 9 bases in the middle. The CDR3, as DNA: TGTGCCAGCAGCTTTGAACAAAGCTCCTACAATGAGCAGTTCTTC. It codes for CASSFEQSSYNEQFF.

This clonotype was picked up a small number of times. This chain connects TRBV11-2 to TRBJ2-4, with a tentative D call TRBD2 (6 bases). This CDR3 region has 12 residues. Germline V gene data show CDR1 as SGHAT and CDR2 as FQNNGV. V was trimmed by 5 bases and J by 5 bases, leaving 7 bases between them. This CDR3 is CASSPGENIQYF. CDR3 in DNA: TGTGCCAGCAGCCCGGGGGAAAACATTCAGTACTTC. Full variable domain (outside the CDR3, taken from reference TRBV11-2 and TRBJ2-4): EAGVAQSPRYKIIEKRQSVAFWCNPISGHATLYWYQQILGQGPKLLIQFQNNGVVDDSQLPKDRFSAERLKGVDSTLKIQPAKLEDSAVYLCASSPGENIQYFGAGTRLSVL.

The gene calls are TRBV20-1 and TRBJ1-5, with D unclear. CDR1 is DFQATT and CDR2 is SNEGSKA in the germline V gene (reference sequence). CDR3 length: 14 residues. Trimming stripped 1 base from V and 4 bases from J, with 11 bases between. CDR3 bases: TGCAGTGCTAGAGCAGGTTTATCTAATCAGCCCCAGCATTTT. Its protein product is CSARAGLSNQPQHF.

This chain uses TRBV29-1 with TRBJ1-1, with a tentative D call TRBD1 (6 bases). The length of the CDR3 is 12 residues. Trimming pared 6 bases from V and 3 bases from J, leaving 11 bases between. From germline, CDR1 is SQVTM and CDR2 ANQGSEA. This CDR3 reads CSVSTGHTEAFF. CDR3 in DNA: TGCAGCGTCTCTACAGGGCACACTGAAGCTTTCTTT.

This clonotype was picked up a small number of times. The chain links TRBV24-1 to TRBJ2-5; 9 positions match TRBD2. Germline V gene sequence: CDR1 KGHDR, CDR2 SFDVKD. Trimming took 1 base from V and 4 from J; bases not matched to a gene: 6. CDR3 size: 16 residues. CDR3 sequence (DNA): TGTGCCACCAGTGATTTCCCGATTAGCGGGGGAGAGACCCAGTACTTC. It codes for CATSDFPISGGETQYF.

The rearrangement joins TRBV20-1 to TRBJ1-2; 9 bases agree with TRBD1. V dropped 0 bases and J dropped 4; count of bases not matched to a gene: 6. Germline CDR1 DFQATT, CDR2 SNEGSKA (reference sequence). The CDR3 spans 15 residues. The CDR3 protein is CSARDSDRGGYGYTF. CDR3 bases: TGCAGTGCTAGAGACTCGGACAGGGGAGGCTATGGCTACACCTTC.

CDR3 DNA: TGTGCCAGCAGCCAAGCGGACAGGATCGCAGATACGCAGTATTTT. Translating gives CASSQADRIADTQYF. The V call is TRBV4-2, the J call TRBJ2-3; 7 nucleotides align to TRBD1. The germline gives CDR1 LGHNA, CDR2 YNFKEQ. The CDR3 is 15 amino acids. With V trimmed by 1 base and J by 4 bases, 5 bases remained unmatched.

The gene calls are TRBV5-1 and TRBJ1-1; a possible D gene is TRBD1 (6 bases). Looked up from germline, CDR1 is SGHRS and CDR2 is YFSETQ. V was shortened by 4 bases and J by 0 bases, with 19 bases between the two germline ends. The CDR3 is 17 residues long. CDR3 region: CASSPRGWQGMNTEAFF. The CDR3 DNA sequence: TGCGCCAGCAGCCCCCGGGGGTGGCAGGGGATGAACACTGAAGCTTTCTTT.